Each of the 20 T cell receptor beta chains below was sequenced from the same sample in a study of synovial regulatory T cells in juvenile arthritis. What these receptors recognize is not known. Here immunoSEQ multiplex PCR was the method, and the copy in TCRdb shows in-frame clones only, minus some. This sample's clone table lists 9,500 to 10,000 clones. Study-wide points: TCR diversity was lower in inflammation-associated blood Treg cells than in other blood Treg cells.

Sequencing was done on a sample of Treg cells from blood. Subset in this sample: HLA-DR+ inflammation-associated blood Treg cells. These receptors were taken from a donor younger than 30 with juvenile idiopathic arthritis.

The J gene is TRBJ1-1, the V gene TRBV6-5; TCRdb indicates TRBD1, and absent DNA this call remains unverified. Germline loops: CDR1 MNHEY, CDR2 SVGAGI. This CDR3 has 13 amino acids. The nucleotide record is missing. CDR3 sequence: CASRPRQLGEAFF.

This chain uses TRBV29-1 with TRBJ1-2. The V gene's germline CDR1 is SQVTM and CDR2 ANQGSEA. The CDR3 consists of 11 residues. The DNA is not on file. Here the CDR3 reads CSDWGGDGYTF.

This chain uses TRBV14 with TRBJ1-2; lacking DNA, the TRBD1 call made by TCRdb goes unchecked. Germline CDR1 reads SGHDN; CDR2 reads FVKESK. The CDR3 spans 15 residues. No nucleotide data were recorded. The CDR3 spells CASSQGDSGNYGYTF. The full variable domain, rest sourced from reference TRBV14 and TRBJ1-2, is EAGVTQFPSHSVIEKGQTVTLRCDPISGHDNLYWYRRVMGKEIKFLLHFVKESKQDESGMPNNRFLAERTGGTYSTLKVQPAELEDSGVYFCASSQGDSGNYGYTFGSGTRLTVV.

The chain carries TRBV5-1 and TRBJ2-3; TCRdb names TRBD2, which stays unverified in the absence of DNA. This CDR3 has 13 amino acids. The DNA sequence is not available. From germline, CDR1 is SGHRS and CDR2 YFSETQ. This CDR3 is CASSLLLSDTQYF.

The V gene is TRBV5-1, the J gene TRBJ1-1; the D call of TRBD1 rests on TCRdb alone, since no DNA is present to check it. There are 16 residues in the CDR3. The record lacks a DNA sequence. In germline, CDR1 is SGHRS, CDR2 YFSETQ. CDR3 loop: CASSLQVTGVNTEAFF.

V gene TRBV4-2 combines with J gene TRBJ2-3; the TCRdb D gene call, TRBD1, has no DNA to confirm it. The CDR3 has 13 residues. DNA is not recorded here. CDR1 and CDR2 from the germline V gene are LGHNA and YNFKEQ. CDR3 in amino acids: CASSHADRNTQYF.

This chain connects TRBV2 to TRBJ2-7; TCRdb picks TRBD2, but there is no DNA to check that call. Germline V lookup: CDR1 SNHLY, CDR2 FYNNEI. The CDR3 spans 15 residues. The DNA sequence is not available. The CDR3 loop is CASSLALAGGYEQYF.

The chain carries TRBV5-1 and TRBJ1-2. Germline values: CDR1 SGHRS, CDR2 YFSETQ. The CDR3 is 14 amino acids. This entry has no DNA. The CDR3 loop reads CASSLSPGSYGYTF.

V is TRBV5-1 and J is TRBJ1-2. Germline CDR1 reads SGHRS; CDR2 reads YFSETQ. The CDR3 has 14 amino acids. The DNA sequence is not available. The CDR3 is CASSLGLLTYGYTF.

The V and J genes are TRBV5-1 and TRBJ1-2. Germline loops: CDR1 SGHRS, CDR2 YFSETQ. The length of the CDR3 is 15 residues. Nucleotide data are not available. CDR3: CASSSSWLDTYGYTF.

By frequency, this clone registers medium-sized. This chain links TRBV7-6 with TRBJ2-1; the D call of TRBD2 rests on TCRdb alone, since no DNA is present to check it. Per germline, CDR1 SGHVS and CDR2 FNYEAQ. CDR3 length equals 12 residues. The record lacks a DNA sequence. CDR3: CASGADWDEQFF.

The chain uses TRBV7-9 and TRBJ1-1. Germline V gene data show CDR1 as SEHNR and CDR2 as FQNEAQ (reference sequence). The CDR3 runs to 15 residues. DNA was not recorded. The CDR3 loop reads CASSLGDPSNTEAFF.

The chain recombines TRBV6-1 with TRBJ1-2. Germline loops: CDR1 MNHNS, CDR2 SASEGT. This CDR3 spans 13 amino acids. DNA for this receptor is not on file. This chain's CDR3 is CASSSPFDYGYTF.

This sequence joins TRBV30 and TRBJ1-6. Germline lookup yields CDR1 GTSNPN and CDR2 SVGIG (reference sequence). This CDR3 comprises 13 residues. The entry carries no DNA sequence. CDR3 protein: CASSGSRNSPLHF.

The chain uses TRBV9 and TRBJ2-2; the D call from TCRdb, TRBD2, cannot be confirmed without DNA. Germline V gene lookup returns CDR1 SGDLS and CDR2 YYNGEE. The CDR3 has 17 amino acids. The protein alone is recorded here. The CDR3 here is CASSVATGRVRTGELFF.

The chain joins TRBV5-1 to TRBJ2-1; TCRdb calls TRBD2, which cannot be checked without DNA. There are 14 residues in the CDR3. DNA is not recorded here. The germline V gene has CDR1 SGHRS and CDR2 YFSETQ. Here the CDR3 reads CASSFGGGYNEQFF. The variable domain in full, with the rest retrieved from reference TRBV5-1 and TRBJ2-1, is KAGVTQTPRYLIKTRGQQVTLSCSPISGHRSVSWYQQTPGQGLQFLFEYFSETQRNKGNFPGRFSGRQFSNSRSEMNVSTLELGDSALYLCASSFGGGYNEQFFGPGTRLTVL.

The chain recombines TRBV6-5 with TRBJ2-7. This CDR3 spans 14 amino acids. DNA for this receptor is not on file. Germline V gene lookup returns CDR1 MNHEY and CDR2 SVGAGI. CDR3: CASGRRGLTYEQYF.

The rearrangement joins TRBV30 to TRBJ1-4; the D call from TCRdb, TRBD1, cannot be confirmed without DNA. The CDR3 runs to 14 residues. The DNA sequence is not available. CDR1 is GTSNPN and CDR2 is SVGIG in the germline V gene (reference sequence). CDR3 residues: CAWRTPGQGGKLFF.

The J gene is TRBJ1-2, the V gene TRBV7-2. The CDR3 consists of 15 residues. No DNA sequence was recorded. Germline V gene data show CDR1 as SGHTA and CDR2 as FQGNSA. CDR3 region: CASRRHPARVDGYTF.

The chain uses TRBV5-4 and TRBJ2-1; the TCRdb D gene call, TRBD2, has no DNA to confirm it. Per the germline V gene, CDR1 is SGHNT and CDR2 is YYREEE (reference sequence). This CDR3 region has 18 residues. No DNA is given. The CDR3 spells CASSLGLAGLQPYNEQFF.